The 5 T cell receptor beta chains presented below share a single source sample, sequenced in a study of T cell changes during pregnancy in multiple sclerosis. Repertoires were generated with immunoSEQ multiplex PCR, while TCRdb's copy carries only in-frame clones and drops some. The sample lists roughly 100,000 clones; around nine tenths were seen once. This material consisted of peripheral blood, taken after pregnancy. The receptors shown here come from a female donor with multiple sclerosis, enrolled in a pregnancy study.

The chain has TRBV7-6 and TRBJ2-5; the D gene is possibly TRBD2 (5 bases). Trimming cost V 5 bases and J 2 bases, with 12 bases left between them. CDR1 SGHVS and CDR2 FNYEAQ come from the germline V gene. CDR3 length: 14 residues. DNA of the CDR3: TGTGCCAGCAGCCAGGACGGAGGACAAGAGACCCAGTACTTC. This gives the protein CASSQDGGQETQYF.

This chain connects TRBV6-1 to TRBJ1-4, with 9 bases identical to TRBD1. From germline, CDR1 is MNHNS and CDR2 SASEGT. The CDR3 sequence is 14 residues long. V lost 3 bases to trimming and J lost 7 bases; unmatched junction nucleotides: 3. This CDR3 reads CASSEGTGSEKLFF. CDR3 nucleotides: TGTGCCAGCAGTGAGGGGACAGGGAGTGAAAAACTGTTTTTT.

The J gene is TRBJ2-7, the V gene TRBV20-1; D is ambiguous. Germline CDR1 reads DFQATT; CDR2 reads SNEGSKA (reference sequence). The V end lost 8 bases, the J end lost 2 bases, and 10 bases lay between the germline ends. CDR3 length equals 11 residues. Here the CDR3 DNA reads TGCAGTCTAGACGGAGCCTACGAGCAGTACTTC. Its translation is CSLDGAYEQYF.

The chain links TRBV28 to TRBJ1-5; 7 bases match TRBD1. This CDR3 is 14 amino acids long. CDR1 MDHEN and CDR2 SYDVKM come from the germline V gene. Trimming at V came to 7 bases and at J to 2 bases, leaving 5 bases not matched to a gene. Here the CDR3 DNA reads TGTGCCAGCACCCTAACAGGGGGCAATCAGCCCCAGCATTTT. It codes for CASTLTGGNQPQHF.

For the CDR3, the DNA is TGTGCCACCAGCACAAGGGACAGGGGATCCACTGAAGCTTTCTTT. Translated: CATSTRDRGSTEAFF. V usage is TRBV15 and J usage is TRBJ1-1; 10 bases are shared with TRBD1. Germline V gives CDR1 LNHNV, CDR2 YYDKDF (reference sequence). The CDR3 has 15 amino acids. The V and J ends lost 4 bases and 4 bases, in that order; junction bases with no gene match: 6.